This T cell receptor (beta chain) was recorded in a study of T cell responses to AZD1222 COVID-19 vaccine (dated by TCRdb to 2020 to 2022). Turning to the overall study: AZD1222 recipients given second doses at about 4 weeks or at about 12 weeks were pooled, since spike-specific TCR depth and breadth were not found to differ between the two schedules. Trial participants were enrolled by age into subgroups of 18-55, 56-69 and 70-plus years, and 148, 28 and 57 TCR-sequenced participants, respectively, were included in these subgroups. A total of just over 230 trial participants underwent TCR sequencing, of whom about 210 had received two doses of AZD1222 and some 25 had received two doses of the MenACWY control vaccine.

General findings and caveats noted by the study authors: The whole spike protein was spanned by vaccine-associated CD4 TCRs, and dominant responses were seen in regions 160-218 and 743-854. Reportedly, close to half of the unique spike-specific TCRs recognized epitopes lying outside the regions that are mutated in the B.1.351 and B.1.1.7 variants. A significant rise in spike-specific TCR breadth and depth was observed after two AZD1222 doses relative to day 0 and relative to MenACWY recipients. The 56-69-year group was small, and its depth increase did not reach significance, likely because of low power. No day 14 peak-response samples were available, so repertoires were characterized only after the peak T cell response. Participants were mostly white British and included more females than males, and it was suggested by the authors that clonal diversity may have been underestimated. Only a handful of AZD1222 recipients were SARS-CoV-2 seropositive at baseline, limiting conclusions about previously exposed vaccinees.

The CDR3 regions of human TCRbeta chains were analyzed by immunosequencing. Per the source publication's procedure: TCRs in the repertoires were matched against a reference library of SARS-CoV-2-specific TCRs that had been generated with the MIRA antigen-specificity platform. Breadth was defined as the fraction of unique TCRs that were SARS-CoV-2-associated. Depth was defined as the fraction of total T cells that were SARS-CoV-2-associated. Using the MIRA data, each spike-specific TCR was mapped to the spike region that the TCR reacts to and placed in a CD4 or CD8 class. Log10-transformed breadth and depth values were compared by one-way ANOVA with Sidak's multiple comparisons tests. Drawn from immuneACCESS, this table holds only the in-frame rearrangements with V and J called that TCRdb kept. Clones are partly lost; checked studies trace under half to an unresolved V gene and leave the rest unexplained. The V and J calls and clone size are taken from that table; D and trimming were inferred from the DNA. Recorded for this sample are about 150,000 clones; 88% of them occurred a single time. The ten largest clones take up roughly 2.1% of the sample.

To note about this clone: Its recognized antigen is unknown. The record has no base qualities; no much larger clone is one base away.

Compared with germline, V lacks 3 bases and J lacks 8 bases; bases without a gene match: 1. CDR1 MDHEN and CDR2 SYDVKM are derived from the germline V gene. From cysteine to phenylalanine, the CDR3 is 15 amino acids long. Only the CDR3 part of the read is kept: 45 bases, read in frame from the first base. In light of the paper, this sample's time point label describes: baseline before first vaccination. Samples from vaccinated people were obtained from the UK trials COV001 and COV002, which included a single-blind randomized controlled phase 2/3 trial of AZD1222 (ChAdOx1 nCoV-19) in healthy adults. For TCRbeta chain sequencing, PBMC samples were collected from trial participants at day 0 and at day 28 after the second dose.

This sample comprised peripheral blood, obtained on day 0 of AZD1222 vaccination. The sequence was obtained from an adult in good health. Recombination joined TRBV28 with TRBJ2-1, and 16 junction bases match TRBD2. Here the CDR3 is given as CASSFGTSGRDEQFF. At the DNA level, the sequence is TGTGCCAGCAGTTTTGGGACTAGCGGGAGGGATGAGCAGTTCTTC.